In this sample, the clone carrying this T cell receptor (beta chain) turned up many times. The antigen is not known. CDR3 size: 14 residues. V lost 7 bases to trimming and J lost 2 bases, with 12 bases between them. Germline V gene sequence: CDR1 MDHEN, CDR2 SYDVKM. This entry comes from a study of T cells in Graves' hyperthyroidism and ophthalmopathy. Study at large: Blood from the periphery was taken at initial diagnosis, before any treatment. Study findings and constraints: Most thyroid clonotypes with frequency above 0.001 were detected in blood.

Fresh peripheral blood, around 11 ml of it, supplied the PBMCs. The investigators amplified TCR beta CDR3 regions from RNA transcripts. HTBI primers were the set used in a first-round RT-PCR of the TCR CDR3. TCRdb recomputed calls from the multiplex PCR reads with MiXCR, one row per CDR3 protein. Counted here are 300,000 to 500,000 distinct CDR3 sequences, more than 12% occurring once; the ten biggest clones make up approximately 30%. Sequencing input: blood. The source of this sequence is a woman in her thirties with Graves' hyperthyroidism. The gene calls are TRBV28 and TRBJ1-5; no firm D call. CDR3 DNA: TGTGCCAGCAACCCTTTCCGGGGCAATCAGCCCCAGCATTTT. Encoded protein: CASNPFRGNQPQHF.